Here is one TCR beta chain with its context. Its antigen is unknown. Base-call qualities are not available, and no considerably larger clone is one nucleotide away. This sample was included in a study of blood T cell repertoires in COVID-19 (dated by TCRdb to about 2020). General notes on the study: Samples covering the acute and convalescent phases of COVID-19 were provided by collaborators in the United States, Italy and Spain. A de-identified subject ID, COVID-19 status, age in years and sex were almost always included in the sample metadata. Subjects who had been exposed to COVID-19, were actively infected with it, or had recovered from it provided the deeply sampled blood TCRbeta repertoires that made up the dataset. The samples were drawn from the first 160 participants of the ongoing ImmuneRACE study and from more than 1,000 subjects provided by 6 global collaborators. The material from the prospective study consisted of cDNA or gDNA derived from T cells, B-cell-depleted T cells, or PBMCs. The repertoires were released in a freely available public database intended as a resource for research on the immune response to SARS-CoV-2. Where HLA class I and class II types were available, the types were taken from metadata supplied by the sample provider, not from assay-based typing. Summary of the overall study and its limitations: The quantity of clinical and demographic metadata differed by source and by participant and was supplied without curation.

Counted from cysteine to phenylalanine, this CDR3 has 15 amino acids. Solely the CDR3 DNA is kept, with 45 bases framed from the first base. The germline V end is reduced by 4 bases and the J end by 1 base; junction bases left unmatched: 3. The germline V gene yields SGHRS for CDR1 and YFSETQ for CDR2. The immunoSEQ Assay, a bias-controlled multiplex PCR, was used to amplify TCRbeta CDR3 regions from genomic DNA. As for the original processing: Nucleated cell counts per sample were estimated from amplification of reference gene primers within the assay. To quantify the absolute abundance of each unique TCRbeta CDR3 rearrangement, sequence reads were collapsed and filtered. For each sample, productive Simpson clonality was calculated as the square root of Simpson's diversity index across productive rearrangements. TCRdb holds this immuneACCESS table with in-frame rearrangements only. Some clones are missing; in checked studies, unresolved V genes explain under half, and the rest has no known cause. D and trimming come from the DNA, and the V and J calls and clone size come from that table. In all, the sample holds about 52,000 clones, and roughly 82% of those were seen once. The ten largest clones capture 20% to 25% of the sample.

Each collaborating institution followed its own protocols to collect whole blood in K2EDTA tubes. For TCRbeta analysis, collaborator samples were shipped as frozen whole blood, as isolated PBMCs, or as DNA extracted from either sample type. The receptor was derived from a woman aged 80 or older with acute or convalescent COVID-19. Recombination connected TRBV5-1 to TRBJ2-1; 9 central nucleotides agree with TRBD2. The sequenced sample consisted of peripheral blood. The CDR3 is CASSESGGSYNEQFF. The nucleotide sequence is TGCGCCAGCAGCGAGAGCGGGGGGTCCTACAATGAGCAGTTCTTC.